One sample yielded the 22 T cell receptor beta chains listed below, sequenced in a study of blood T cell repertoires in COVID-19. Sequencing was performed with immunoSEQ multiplex PCR; in TCRdb, only in-frame clones are kept and a portion is missing. The sample consists of 100,000 to 120,000 clones, roughly four fifths of them appearing once. Sample: peripheral blood. The receptor source for this set is a woman aged 55-70 years with acute or convalescent COVID-19.

The V call is TRBV7-2, the J call TRBJ2-3; 9 bases are shared with TRBD2. In germline, CDR1 is SGHTA, CDR2 FQGNSA. The CDR3 totals 13 residues. V dropped 4 bases and J dropped 11; count of bases not matched to a gene: 7. The CDR3 spells CASSSSRLAEQYF. The CDR3 DNA is TGTGCCAGCAGCTCGTCCCGACTAGCGGAGCAGTATTTT. Full variable domain (rest looked up from reference TRBV7-2 and TRBJ2-3): GAGVSQSPSNKVTEKGKDVELRCDPISGHTALYWYRQSLGQGLEFLIYFQGNSAPDKSGLPSDRFSAERTGGSVSTLTIQRTQQEDSAVYLCASSSSRLAEQYFGPGTRLTVL.

This clone appeared a single time. The chain links TRBV2 to TRBJ2-2; no clear D. The V gene lost 5 bases and the J gene lost 6 bases, with 4 bases spanning the gap. The CDR3 covers 11 residues. The germline CDR1 and CDR2 sequences are SNHLY and FYNNEI. CDR3 nucleotides: TGTGCCAGCAGTCTTTCCGGGGAGCTGTTTTTT. Its translation is CASSLSGELFF.

The chain combines TRBV6-6 with TRBJ1-2; D possibly corresponds to TRBD1 (5 bases). CDR1 MNHNY and CDR2 SVGAGI come from the germline V gene (reference sequence). The length of the CDR3 is 17 residues. The V end was cut by 5 bases, the J end by 5 bases, with 24 bases between. CDR3 loop: CASSQPPGGRTAYGYTF. The CDR3 DNA reads TGTGCCAGCAGTCAACCCCCGGGGGGTAGGACGGCTTATGGCTACACCTTC.

The chain links TRBV6-5 to TRBJ1-2; TRBD1 might be the D (5 bases). There are 13 residues in the CDR3. V lost 0 bases and J 4 bases, leaving 6 bases between the germline ends. Germline V CDR1 and CDR2: MNHEY, SVGAGI. The CDR3 DNA sequence: TGTGCCAGCAGTTACTCAGGGGCCTATGGCTACACCTTC. Amino acid sequence: CASSYSGAYGYTF.

The table lists this clone with a count of one. This chain links TRBV5-1 with TRBJ1-2; D unclear. Trimming left V 4 bases short and J 6 bases short, with 16 bases between. The CDR3 runs to 14 residues. CDR1 and CDR2 from the germline V gene are SGHRS and YFSETQ. CDR3 region: CASSPPDFANGYTF. CDR3 sequence (DNA): TGCGCCAGCAGCCCCCCCGATTTCGCGAATGGCTACACCTTC.

This chain uses TRBV4-1 with TRBJ1-1; 9 bases match TRBD1. This CDR3 has 14 amino acids. The germline V gene has CDR1 MGHRA and CDR2 YSYEKL. J was trimmed by 4 bases and V by 4 bases; bases with no gene match: 4. For the CDR3, the DNA is TGCGCCAGCAGCCGAACAGGGGGCGGCACTGAAGCTTTCTTT. Translated, it gives CASSRTGGGTEAFF.

The V and J genes are TRBV19 and TRBJ1-1; TRBD1 aligns across 9 bases. The CDR3 totals 15 residues. CDR1 and CDR2 from the germline V gene are LNHDA and SQIVND (reference sequence). Trimming removed 9 bases from V and 4 bases from J; junction bases left unmatched: 12. CDR3 DNA: TGTGCCAGCATCCCGAGGGGACAGGGAATCACTGAAGCTTTCTTT. It specifies CASIPRGQGITEAFF.

V usage is TRBV28 and J usage is TRBJ2-5; no firm D call. Germline lookup yields CDR1 MDHEN and CDR2 SYDVKM. V gave up 1 base and J gave up 13 bases, with 13 bases separating them. The CDR3 is made up of 12 amino acids. The CDR3 region has the DNA TGTGCCAGCAGTTTATCCACCGGGTTCTTGTACTTC. Translation: CASSLSTGFLYF.

This clone was counted once. V usage is TRBV28 and J usage is TRBJ1-1, with D unclear. V shed 1 base and J shed 5 bases, with 5 bases lying between them. The CDR3 contains 12 residues. In germline, CDR1 is MDHEN, CDR2 SYDVKM. The CDR3 region has the DNA TGTGCCAGCAGTTTATCGGTTACTGAAGCTTTCTTT. It encodes CASSLSVTEAFF.

The chain uses TRBV11-2 and TRBJ2-5; D perhaps matches TRBD2 (5 bases). CDR1 is SGHAT and CDR2 is FQNNGV in the germline V gene. V shed 6 bases and J shed 5 bases, with 19 bases lying between them. The length of the CDR3 is 15 residues. CDR3 in amino acids: CASSPWAGVGETQYF. For the CDR3, the DNA is TGTGCCAGCAGTCCATGGGCGGGCGTCGGGGAGACCCAGTACTTC.

The chain joins TRBV30 to TRBJ1-3; no firm D call. Germline CDR1 is GTSNPN and CDR2 is SVGIG (reference sequence). The CDR3 runs 13 residues. The V gene lost 6 bases and the J gene lost 3 bases, with 12 bases spanning the gap. This CDR3 is CACPGLGGNTIYF. In DNA, the CDR3 is TGTGCCTGTCCAGGTTTGGGTGGAAACACCATATATTTT.

The genes are TRBV29-1 and TRBJ1-1; the D is unclear. The CDR3 has 13 amino acids. Trimming removed 6 bases from V and 7 bases from J, with 18 bases in between. Germline V gene lookup returns CDR1 SQVTM and CDR2 ANQGSEA. The CDR3 is CSVPRRTSGEAFF. The CDR3 DNA is TGCAGCGTCCCGAGGAGGACGAGTGGTGAAGCTTTCTTT.

This clone was found a few times. This CDR3 reads CATRDNPTGELFF. CDR3 nucleotide sequence: TGTGCCACTCGGGACAACCCCACCGGGGAGCTGTTTTTT. The V call is TRBV24-1, the J call TRBJ2-2; a possible D gene is TRBD1 (6 bases). V was shortened by 10 bases and J by 4 bases, with 12 bases between the two germline ends. The CDR3 is 13 amino acids. Germline V gene data show CDR1 as KGHDR and CDR2 as SFDVKD.

The rearrangement joins TRBV29-1 to TRBJ1-3; D is unresolved. V was clipped by 0 bases and J by 0 bases, with 12 bases between them. Germline values: CDR1 SQVTM, CDR2 ANQGSEA. The CDR3 consists of 16 residues. The CDR3 protein is CSVEDRVIPSGNTIYF. The CDR3, as DNA: TGCAGCGTTGAAGATCGGGTCATTCCCTCTGGAAACACCATATATTTT.

The CDR3: CASSLGQGANTIYF. CDR3 DNA: TGTGCCAGCAGCTTAGGGCAGGGTGCGAACACCATATATTTT. The rearrangement links TRBV7-9 to TRBJ1-3, with D possibly TRBD1 on 5 matching bases. The germline CDR1 and CDR2 sequences are SEHNR and FQNEAQ (reference sequence). The CDR3 has 14 amino acids. V gave up 1 base and J gave up 7 bases, with 11 bases separating them.

The chain carries TRBV2 and TRBJ1-2; the match to TRBD1 covers 7 bases. The junction had 10 bases not matched to a gene; V was cut back by 5 bases and J by 7 bases. The CDR3 is 14 residues long. From germline, CDR1 is SNHLY and CDR2 FYNNEI. The CDR3 region is CASSKVRDSLGYTF. Written as DNA, the CDR3 is TGTGCCAGCAGTAAAGTCCGGGACAGCCTTGGCTACACCTTC.

This clone has only a few counts. The chain links TRBV15 to TRBJ1-4; D is unclear. The ends were cut back, 2 bases at V and 0 bases at J, with 10 bases in the middle. The CDR3 sequence is 16 residues long. Per germline, CDR1 LNHNV and CDR2 YYDKDF (reference sequence). The CDR3 spells CATSRYTEATNEKLFF. The CDR3 DNA reads as TGTGCCACCAGCAGATATACAGAAGCAACTAATGAAAAACTGTTTTTT.

V and J are TRBV7-3 and TRBJ2-3; 10 bases are a match to TRBD1. The CDR3 covers 17 residues. The germline V gene encodes CDR1 SGHTA and CDR2 FQGTGA. V lost 2 bases to trimming and J lost 5 bases; unmatched junction nucleotides: 10. The CDR3 nucleotides read TGTGCCAGCAGCTTATTTCAGACAGGGGGCGAGGAAGATACGCAGTATTTT. Its protein is CASSLFQTGGEEDTQYF.

V usage is TRBV2 and J usage is TRBJ2-2, with D tentatively TRBD1 (6 bases). The V gene lost 8 bases and the J gene lost 1 base, with 14 bases spanning the gap. The length of the CDR3 is 15 residues. Germline V gives CDR1 SNHLY, CDR2 FYNNEI. The CDR3 spells CASFPGHMNTGELFF. The CDR3 DNA reads as TGTGCCAGCTTCCCGGGACATATGAACACCGGGGAGCTGTTTTTT.

The chain has TRBV30 and TRBJ2-1; D is perhaps TRBD1 (5 bases). Looked up from germline, CDR1 is GTSNPN and CDR2 is SVGIG (reference sequence). This CDR3 comprises 12 residues. V was cut by 8 bases and J by 7 bases, with 15 bases left in between. Written as DNA, the CDR3 is TGTGCCGGAAACCGCAGGGTAAATGAGCAGTTCTTC. Its protein product is CAGNRRVNEQFF.

The chain joins TRBV2 to TRBJ2-2, with TRBD1 matching 10 bases. V lost 8 bases to trimming and J lost 6 bases; unmatched junction nucleotides: 6. This CDR3 has 14 amino acids. Germline V lookup: CDR1 SNHLY, CDR2 FYNNEI. This CDR3 reads CASRKTGGPGELFF. The CDR3 DNA reads as TGTGCCAGCCGAAAGACAGGGGGCCCCGGGGAGCTGTTTTTT.

The V call is TRBV12-3 or TRBV12-4, the J call TRBJ1-1; the D gene is possibly TRBD1 (5 bases). The CDR3 runs 13 residues. Trimming pared 4 bases from V and 1 base from J, leaving 7 bases between. For the CDR3, the DNA is TGTGCCAGCAGTTCGGACAAGAACACTGAAGCTTTCTTT. This encodes CASSSDKNTEAFF.